This TCR beta chain emerged from a study of spatial heterogeneity in lung cancer (dated by TCRdb to the late 2010s). Concerning the study at large: Samples were obtained from 72 patients with early-stage, untreated non-small cell lung cancer from the lung TRACERx cohort. Follow-up PBMC samples were sequenced whenever the samples were available, and the median time to follow-up was two to three years after resection. More beta-chain than alpha-chain transcripts were consistently detected, likely reflecting higher beta-chain transcript abundance. In the raw uncorrected reads, each unique combination of TCR and UMI appeared more than ten times on average. In non-small cell lung cancer, the study quantitatively compared TCR alpha and beta repertoires across several tumor regions, matched nontumor lung, and blood. The study linked features of the TCR repertoire to counts of nonsynonymous mutations, which were determined by whole-exome sequencing of tumor tissue. At surgery, 200 to 250 tumor regions, roughly 62 matched nontumor lung samples and 56 PBMC samples were TCR-sequenced for both alpha and beta chains. The research as a whole found: Ubiquitous expanded tumor TCRs showed up in blood more often at tumor resection than at routine follow-up. Confirming at a functional level the hypothesis that regional TCRs recognize regional mutations was considered to require additional single-cell paired TCR alpha and beta sequencing. Comparisons of baseline and follow-up blood repertoires included only approximately 14 patients.

Library method: 5' RACE. Sequencing was carried out with a NextSeq 500. To allow correction of PCR and sequencing errors, the TCR library protocol tagged every TCR cDNA molecule with a unique molecular identifier. As for the original processing: Decombinator tools were used for TCR identification, UMI-based error correction and CDR3 extraction. TCRs above a frequency of 2 per 1,000, corresponding to the top 1% of the tumor frequency distribution, were defined as expanded. Renyi diversity was calculated using the R vegan package after each repertoire was subsampled 100 times to 5,000 TCRs. CDR3 similarity networks were built from amino acid triplet string-kernel similarity, with CDR3s being connected when pairwise similarity was above 0.82. TCRdb applied fastp at Q25 and MiXCR to the public reads, then kept only in-frame beta chains. Entries are consolidated by CDR3 protein sequence, retaining the most common genes and DNA. These V and J calls originate from TCRdb's pipeline instead of the authors' own analysis. The sample table shows some 54,000 distinct CDR3 sequences, and 7.4% are seen once. The ten largest account for about a third of the sample.

As regards this clonotype: Its antigen has not been determined. One base away there is no much larger clone; base qualities are not given.

Read against the paper, the sample's time point label means: blood at routine non-recurrence follow-up after resection. Without any cell sorting, TCR sequencing was performed on whole RNA extracted either from tumor and nontumor lung tissue or from cryopreserved PBMC samples. A patient was chosen for TCR sequencing only when enough RNA was available from at least two tumor regions. Trimming removed 5 bases from V and 19 bases from J; the gene matches leave 15 bases unexplained. CDR1 and CDR2 are drawn from the germline V gene (reference sequence): SEHNR, FQNEAQ. Including cysteine and phenylalanine, the CDR3 has 15 amino acids. CDR3 DNA is the only sequence kept; it has 45 bases, read in frame from the first base.

The sequencing used PBMCs, collected at follow-up. This clonotype was obtained from a female donor with early-stage non-small cell lung cancer. The chain was built from TRBV7-9 and TRBJ1-6; TRBD1 matches 12 bases in the middle. The CDR3 sequence is CASSPPGQGANGKHF. The DNA sequence is TGTGCCAGCAGCCCCCCGGGACAGGGGGCCAATGGGAAGCACTTT.